This is a list of T cell receptor beta chains from one sample in a study of CD8 T cells in ankylosing spondylitis. One entry per CDR3 protein results from TCRdb running MiXCR on the 5' RACE reads. The sample includes under 450,000 distinct CDR3 sequences, under 20% of them seen just once. The sequencing input was blood, either unsorted or a sorted T cell fraction (not recorded which). The origin of the receptors is a male donor with ankylosing spondylitis. Both conserved end residues are part of each CDR3. A D gene is named only where the DNA matches it firmly. Not all rows give a size; the values are once, few, many and, for expanded clones, a class.

j_gene: TRBJ1-6; abundance: -; d_gene: TRBD1; v_gene: TRBV7-2; CDR3nt: TGTGCCAGCAGCTTAGGGGGACAGAATAATTCACCCCTCCACTTT; CDR3aa: CASSLGGQNNSPLHF
j_gene: TRBJ2-2; abundance: -; d_gene: -; v_gene: TRBV12-3/TRBV12-4; CDR3nt: TGTGCCAGCAGACCCCGGGGAGAGGGCGGGGAGCTGTTTTTT; CDR3aa: CASRPRGEGGELFF
j_gene: TRBJ2-7; abundance: -; d_gene: -; v_gene: TRBV20-1; CDR3nt: TGCAGTGGGGGACGCGGGGCCTACGAGCAGTACTTC; CDR3aa: CSGGRGAYEQYF
j_gene: TRBJ2-1; abundance: -; d_gene: TRBD2; v_gene: TRBV20-1; CDR3nt: TGCAGTGCTGGAACTAGCGGGAGGGCCGACAATGAGCAGTTCTTC; CDR3aa: CSAGTSGRADNEQFF
j_gene: TRBJ2-1; abundance: few; d_gene: TRBD1; v_gene: TRBV3-1; CDR3nt: TGTGCCAGCAGCCAAGGGGACAGGGAAGGCAATGAGCAGTTCTTC; CDR3aa: CASSQGDREGNEQFF
j_gene: TRBJ2-3; abundance: -; d_gene: -; v_gene: TRBV5-5; CDR3nt: TGTGCCAGCAGCGGGAGTTTCCGCACAGATACGCAGTATTTT; CDR3aa: CASSGSFRTDTQYF
j_gene: TRBJ1-2; abundance: -; d_gene: TRBD1; v_gene: TRBV3-1; CDR3nt: TGTGCCAGCAGCCAAGATTGGGGACAGAACTATGGCTACACCTTC; CDR3aa: CASSQDWGQNYGYTF
j_gene: TRBJ1-1; abundance: -; d_gene: -; v_gene: TRBV6-4; CDR3nt: TGTGCCAGCAGTGAGCGGACAGACACTGAAGCTTTCTTT; CDR3aa: CASSERTDTEAFF
j_gene: TRBJ1-6; abundance: many; d_gene: -; v_gene: TRBV15; CDR3nt: TGTGCCACCGAGGGCGGGGGTTCACCCCTCCACTTT; CDR3aa: CATEGGGSPLHF
j_gene: TRBJ2-7; abundance: -; d_gene: -; v_gene: TRBV4-1; CDR3nt: TGCGCCAGCAGCCCACCCCCGGGGGAGCAGTACTTC; CDR3aa: CASSPPPGEQYF
j_gene: TRBJ2-3; abundance: -; d_gene: -; v_gene: TRBV9; CDR3nt: TGTGCCAGCAGCCTTCTGACTAGCACAGATACGCAGTATTTT; CDR3aa: CASSLLTSTDTQYF
j_gene: TRBJ1-2; abundance: few; d_gene: -; v_gene: TRBV7-9; CDR3nt: TGTGCCAGCAGCTTAGGTTCCGGGGGCGGCTATGGCTACACCTTC; CDR3aa: CASSLGSGGGYGYTF
j_gene: TRBJ2-3; abundance: -; d_gene: -; v_gene: TRBV15; CDR3nt: TGTGCCACCAGCAGAAAGAGTCAGAAGCCTCGCACAGATACGCAGTATTTT; CDR3aa: CATSRKSQKPRTDTQYF
j_gene: TRBJ2-2; abundance: -; d_gene: TRBD1; v_gene: TRBV6-1; CDR3nt: TGTGCCAGCAGACCGATAGCCCTGGGACAGGCCTCCGAGCTGTTTTTT; CDR3aa: CASRPIALGQASELFF
j_gene: TRBJ1-5; abundance: -; d_gene: -; v_gene: TRBV12-3/TRBV12-4; CDR3nt: TGTGCCAGCAGTTTCGGGGTTCGAGGTCAGCCCCAGCATTTT; CDR3aa: CASSFGVRGQPQHF
j_gene: TRBJ2-7; abundance: once; d_gene: -; v_gene: TRBV11-1; CDR3nt: TGTGCCAGCAGCTTCCTGGTCGAGCAGTACTTC; CDR3aa: CASSFLVEQYF
j_gene: TRBJ2-1; abundance: many; d_gene: -; v_gene: TRBV12-3/TRBV12-4; CDR3nt: TGTGCCAGCAGTCCCACGGATTACAATGAGCAGTTCTTC; CDR3aa: CASSPTDYNEQFF
j_gene: TRBJ1-1; abundance: -; d_gene: TRBD1; v_gene: TRBV7-3; CDR3nt: TGTGCCAGCAGCCCCGGGACAGTCGCTGAAGCTTTCTTT; CDR3aa: CASSPGTVAEAFF
j_gene: TRBJ1-2; abundance: few; d_gene: -; v_gene: TRBV3-1; CDR3nt: TGTGCCAGCAGCGCCAGGGAATATGGCTACACCTTC; CDR3aa: CASSAREYGYTF
j_gene: TRBJ1-1; abundance: few; d_gene: -; v_gene: TRBV12-3/TRBV12-4; CDR3nt: TGTGCCAGCAGTTTAGTTGGGGGATATGAAGCTTTCTTT; CDR3aa: CASSLVGGYEAFF
j_gene: TRBJ1-1; abundance: many; d_gene: -; v_gene: TRBV15; CDR3nt: TGTGCCACCAGCGGCAACCGGGGATTTGAAGCTTTCTTT; CDR3aa: CATSGNRGFEAFF
j_gene: TRBJ2-5; abundance: few; d_gene: TRBD2; v_gene: TRBV11-1; CDR3nt: TGTGCCAGCAGCCGGCAAATCGGACTAGCGGGGGGAACCCAGTACTTC; CDR3aa: CASSRQIGLAGGTQYF
j_gene: TRBJ2-2; abundance: many; d_gene: -; v_gene: TRBV30; CDR3nt: TGTGCCTGGAAGAGTAGCGCGACCGGGGAGCTGTTTTTT; CDR3aa: CAWKSSATGELFF
j_gene: TRBJ2-3; abundance: few; d_gene: -; v_gene: TRBV10-3; CDR3nt: TGTGCCATCAGTGAGAGGGCAGATACGCAGTATTTT; CDR3aa: CAISERADTQYF
j_gene: TRBJ2-4; abundance: few; d_gene: TRBD1; v_gene: TRBV7-2; CDR3nt: TGTGCCAGCAGCCACGACAGGGGTAACATTCAGTACTTC; CDR3aa: CASSHDRGNIQYF
j_gene: TRBJ2-7; abundance: once; d_gene: TRBD1; v_gene: TRBV11-2; CDR3nt: TGTGCCAGCAGCTTCCTACGACAGGGGATCTACGAGCAGTACTTC; CDR3aa: CASSFLRQGIYEQYF
j_gene: TRBJ1-6; abundance: few; d_gene: TRBD1; v_gene: TRBV5-1; CDR3nt: TGCGCCAGCAGCTTGGGGACAGGGTTGTTTAATTCACCCCTCCACTTT; CDR3aa: CASSLGTGLFNSPLHF
j_gene: TRBJ2-3; abundance: -; d_gene: TRBD2; v_gene: TRBV20-1; CDR3nt: TGCAGTGCTGTCCCCGCGGGGGTTAGCACAGATACGCAGTATTTT; CDR3aa: CSAVPAGVSTDTQYF
j_gene: TRBJ1-3; abundance: few; d_gene: -; v_gene: TRBV20-1; CDR3nt: TGCAGTGCTAGCCAAACAGGGAAAGGAGACACCATATATTTT; CDR3aa: CSASQTGKGDTIYF
j_gene: TRBJ2-1; abundance: -; d_gene: TRBD1; v_gene: TRBV7-2; CDR3nt: TGTGCCAGCAGGTACCGGGACAGGCCCTTGAATGAGCAGTTCTTC; CDR3aa: CASRYRDRPLNEQFF
j_gene: TRBJ2-1; abundance: few; d_gene: -; v_gene: TRBV20-1; CDR3nt: TGCAGTGCCGTTATGGGGGCGTCGAATGAGCAGTTCTTC; CDR3aa: CSAVMGASNEQFF
j_gene: TRBJ1-2; abundance: many; d_gene: -; v_gene: TRBV12-3/TRBV12-4; CDR3nt: TGTGCCAGCAGTCCAATTTTAGGGGAGTATGGCTACACCTTC; CDR3aa: CASSPILGEYGYTF
j_gene: TRBJ2-1; abundance: few; d_gene: -; v_gene: TRBV21-1; CDR3nt: TGTGCCAGCAGCAAATTTCGGATGGTGGGTGAGCAGTTCTTC; CDR3aa: CASSKFRMVGEQFF
j_gene: TRBJ1-6; abundance: few; d_gene: TRBD1; v_gene: TRBV27; CDR3nt: TGTGCCAGCTGGCCCGCCGGACAGGGGGCTACTAATTCACCCCTCCACTTT; CDR3aa: CASWPAGQGATNSPLHF
j_gene: TRBJ2-3; abundance: few; d_gene: TRBD2; v_gene: TRBV7-9; CDR3nt: TGTGCCAGCAGCCCCCGACTAGCGGGGGGCCGAGATACGCAGTATTTT; CDR3aa: CASSPRLAGGRDTQYF
j_gene: TRBJ1-1; abundance: many; d_gene: TRBD1; v_gene: TRBV12-3/TRBV12-4; CDR3nt: TGTGCCAGCAGTAGGAGGGACAGGGGAAAGGAAGCTTTCTTT; CDR3aa: CASSRRDRGKEAFF
j_gene: TRBJ1-1; abundance: few; d_gene: -; v_gene: TRBV4-1; CDR3nt: TGCGCCAGCAGCCAAGTGGGTAGAGAAAGACCATATGAAGCTTTCTTT; CDR3aa: CASSQVGRERPYEAFF
j_gene: TRBJ2-1; abundance: few; d_gene: -; v_gene: TRBV29-1; CDR3nt: TGCAGCGTTGGCCGCCGGAGCTCCTACAATGAGCAGTTCTTC; CDR3aa: CSVGRRSSYNEQFF
j_gene: TRBJ2-7; abundance: -; d_gene: TRBD2; v_gene: TRBV3-1; CDR3nt: TGTGCCAGCAGTCCGAAGCGGGGGACTTCCTACGAGCAGTACTTC; CDR3aa: CASSPKRGTSYEQYF
j_gene: TRBJ1-5; abundance: -; d_gene: -; v_gene: TRBV7-9; CDR3nt: TGTGCCAGCAGCTTAGGGGCGACAGGTTCGGAGCCCCAGCATTTT; CDR3aa: CASSLGATGSEPQHF
j_gene: TRBJ2-4; abundance: few; d_gene: -; v_gene: TRBV5-1; CDR3nt: TGCCCCCAGGGCAGAAAAGGGGGGATAGCCAAAAACATTCAGTACTTC; CDR3aa: CPQGRKGGIAKNIQYF
j_gene: TRBJ1-4; abundance: -; d_gene: TRBD1; v_gene: TRBV7-8; CDR3nt: TGTGCCAGCAGCTCTGACAGGGAGAATGAAAAACTGTTTTTT; CDR3aa: CASSSDRENEKLFF
j_gene: TRBJ1-5; abundance: many; d_gene: -; v_gene: TRBV12-3/TRBV12-4; CDR3nt: TGTGCCAGCAGTTTTAGTTCAGGACAGCCCCAGCATTTT; CDR3aa: CASSFSSGQPQHF
j_gene: TRBJ2-2; abundance: -; d_gene: -; v_gene: TRBV9; CDR3nt: TGTGCCAGCAGCTACACAGTCACCGGGGAGCTGTTTTTT; CDR3aa: CASSYTVTGELFF
j_gene: TRBJ2-1; abundance: -; d_gene: TRBD2; v_gene: TRBV5-6; CDR3nt: TGTGCCAGCAGCCAACTTGGAAGTGGGACTAGCGGCTACAATGAGCAGTTCTTC; CDR3aa: CASSQLGSGTSGYNEQFF
j_gene: TRBJ2-1; abundance: -; d_gene: TRBD1; v_gene: TRBV5-5; CDR3nt: TGTGCCAGCAGCTTGGGGAGTTGGGACAGGTTCAGAAATGAGCAGTTCTTC; CDR3aa: CASSLGSWDRFRNEQFF
j_gene: TRBJ2-1; abundance: few; d_gene: TRBD2; v_gene: TRBV11-2; CDR3nt: TGTGCCAACAGCCTGCGGGCTAGCGGGGCAACTACGTTCTTC; CDR3aa: CANSLRASGATTFF
j_gene: TRBJ1-5; abundance: -; d_gene: -; v_gene: TRBV20-1; CDR3nt: TGCAGTGCTAGCCAGGGAGACGGCAATCAGCCCCAGCATTTT; CDR3aa: CSASQGDGNQPQHF
j_gene: TRBJ2-1; abundance: few; d_gene: TRBD1; v_gene: TRBV2; CDR3nt: TGTGCCAGCAGCCAGGGGACAGGGTACAATGAGCAGTTCTTC; CDR3aa: CASSQGTGYNEQFF
j_gene: TRBJ1-6; abundance: -; d_gene: -; v_gene: TRBV7-9; CDR3nt: TGTGCCAGCAGCTCCCCGTCCCCAGCTAATTCACCCCTCCACTTT; CDR3aa: CASSSPSPANSPLHF
j_gene: TRBJ2-7; abundance: few; d_gene: TRBD1; v_gene: TRBV9; CDR3nt: TGTGCCAGCAGCGCCGGGACAGGGCTTACCTACGAGCAGTACTTC; CDR3aa: CASSAGTGLTYEQYF